This note documents a single T cell receptor (beta chain) sequence. CDR3 size: 13 residues. The germline gives CDR1 LGHNA, CDR2 YNFKEQ. Trimming removed 0 bases at V and 7 bases at J, with 7 bases between. Some clones are missing from TCRdb's copy, which holds only in-frame ones; the method was immunoSEQ multiplex PCR. The sample includes about 180,000 clones, 80% to 90% of them seen just once. This sample stems from a study of blood T cell repertoires in COVID-19. The chain links TRBV4-2 to TRBJ2-1, with a possible D match to TRBD1 (5 bases). This TCR was sampled from a human donor with active or convalescent COVID-19. The donor label of this sample is uncertain. Sequencing input: peripheral blood. This CDR3 is CASSQESGNEQFF. The DNA for the CDR3 is TGTGCCAGCAGCCAAGAATCAGGGAATGAGCAGTTCTTC.